The T cell receptor (beta chain) described here comes from a study of identical twins. Findings of the study overall: Cord blood beta clonotypes that were abundant carried fewer insertions, and memory repertoires showed no such trend.

A universal primer site was created by template switching, with the cDNA bearing unique molecular identifiers. MiXCR was run by TCRdb on the 5' RACE reads, yielding one entry per CDR3 protein. The sample has around 960,000 distinct CDR3 sequences, 12% seen once. Trimming stripped 4 bases from V and 8 bases from J, with 13 bases between. Germline CDR1 reads KGHSH; CDR2 reads LQKENI. The CDR3 contains 13 residues. This clonotype occurred a few times. Its antigen is as yet unknown. This same sample was also part of a study on yellow fever vaccine responses in identical twins.

This rearrangement joins TRBV18 to TRBJ2-3; D unresolved. This sequence was found in a woman aged 18-35 years in good health. Material for sequencing was PBMCs. CDR3 nucleotides: TGTGCCAGCTCACAGACCCCCAGTGGTACGCAGTATTTT. Its protein is CASSQTPSGTQYF.